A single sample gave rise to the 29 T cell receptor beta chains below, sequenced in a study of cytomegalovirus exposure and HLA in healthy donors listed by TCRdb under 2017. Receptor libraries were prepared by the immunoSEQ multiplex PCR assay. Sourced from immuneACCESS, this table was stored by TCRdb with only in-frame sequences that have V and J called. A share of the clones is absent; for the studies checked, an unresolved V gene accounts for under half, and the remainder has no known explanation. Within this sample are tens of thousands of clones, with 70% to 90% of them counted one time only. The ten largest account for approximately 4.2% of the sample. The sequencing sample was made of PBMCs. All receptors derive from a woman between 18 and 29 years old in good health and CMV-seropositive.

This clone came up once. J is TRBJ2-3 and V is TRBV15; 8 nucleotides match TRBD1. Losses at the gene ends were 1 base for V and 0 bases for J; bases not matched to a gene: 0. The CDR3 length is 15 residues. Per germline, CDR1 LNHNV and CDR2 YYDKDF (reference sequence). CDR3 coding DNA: TGTGCCACCAGCAGAGGACAGGGGAGCACAGATACGCAGTATTTT. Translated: CATSRGQGSTDTQYF.

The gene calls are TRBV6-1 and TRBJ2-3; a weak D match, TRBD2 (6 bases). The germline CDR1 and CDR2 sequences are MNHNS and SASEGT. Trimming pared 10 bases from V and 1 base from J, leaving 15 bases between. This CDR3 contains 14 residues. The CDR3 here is CAKMGREGTDTQYF. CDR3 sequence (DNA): TGTGCCAAAATGGGGCGGGAAGGCACAGATACGCAGTATTTT.

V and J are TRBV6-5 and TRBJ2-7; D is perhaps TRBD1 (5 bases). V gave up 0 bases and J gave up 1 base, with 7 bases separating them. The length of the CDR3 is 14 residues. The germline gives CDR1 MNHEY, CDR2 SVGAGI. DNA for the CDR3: TGTGCCAGCAGTTACTCACCAGGGTCCTACGAGCAGTACTTC. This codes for CASSYSPGSYEQYF.

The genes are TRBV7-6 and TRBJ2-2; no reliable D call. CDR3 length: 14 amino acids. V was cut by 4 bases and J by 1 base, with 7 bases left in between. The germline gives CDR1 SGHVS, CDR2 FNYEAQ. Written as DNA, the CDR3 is TGTGCCAGCAGCTATGCGGAGAACACCGGGGAGCTGTTTTTT. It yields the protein CASSYAENTGELFF.

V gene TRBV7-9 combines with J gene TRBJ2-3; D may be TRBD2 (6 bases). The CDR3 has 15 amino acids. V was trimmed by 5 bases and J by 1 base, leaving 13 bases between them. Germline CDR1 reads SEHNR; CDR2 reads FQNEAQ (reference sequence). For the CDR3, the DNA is TGTGCCAGCAGCCCGGAGGGGTGGGGCACAGATACGCAGTATTTT. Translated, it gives CASSPEGWGTDTQYF. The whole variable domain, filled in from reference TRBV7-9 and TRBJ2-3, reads DTGVSQNPRHKITKRGQNVTFRCDPISEHNRLYWYRQTLGQGPEFLTYFQNEAQLEKSRLLSDRFSAERPKGSFSTLEIQRTEQGDSAMYLCASSPEGWGTDTQYFGPGTRLTVL.

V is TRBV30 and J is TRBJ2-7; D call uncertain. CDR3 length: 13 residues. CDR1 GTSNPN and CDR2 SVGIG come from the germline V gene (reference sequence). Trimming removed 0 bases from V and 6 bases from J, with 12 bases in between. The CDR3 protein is CAWSVLLSGEQYF. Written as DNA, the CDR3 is TGTGCCTGGAGTGTACTGCTCTCTGGCGAGCAGTACTTC.

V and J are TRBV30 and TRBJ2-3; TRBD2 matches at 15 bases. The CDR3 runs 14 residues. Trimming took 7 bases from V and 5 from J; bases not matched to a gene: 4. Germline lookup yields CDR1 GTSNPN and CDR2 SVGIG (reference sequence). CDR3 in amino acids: CASGTSGGIDTQYF. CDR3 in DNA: TGTGCCTCGGGGACTAGCGGGGGGATAGATACGCAGTATTTT.

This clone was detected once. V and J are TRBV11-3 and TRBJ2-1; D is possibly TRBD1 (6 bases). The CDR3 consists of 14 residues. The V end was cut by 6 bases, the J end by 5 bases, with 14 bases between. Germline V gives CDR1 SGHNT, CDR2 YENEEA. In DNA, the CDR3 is TGTGCCAGCAGTGTTGGCAGGGGCCACAATGAGCAGTTCTTC. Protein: CASSVGRGHNEQFF.

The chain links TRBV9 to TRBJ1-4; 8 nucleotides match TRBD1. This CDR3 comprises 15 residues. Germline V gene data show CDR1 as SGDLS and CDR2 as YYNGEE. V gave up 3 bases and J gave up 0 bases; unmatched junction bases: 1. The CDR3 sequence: CASSAQGATNEKLFF. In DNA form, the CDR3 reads TGTGCCAGCAGCGCACAGGGGGCAACTAATGAAAAACTGTTTTTT.

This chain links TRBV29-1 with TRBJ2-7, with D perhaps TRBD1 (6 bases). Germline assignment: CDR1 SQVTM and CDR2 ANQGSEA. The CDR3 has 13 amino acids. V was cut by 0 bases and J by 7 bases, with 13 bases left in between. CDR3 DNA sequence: TGCAGCGTTGAAGAGGGGGCGATCGGTGAGCAGTACTTC. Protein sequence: CSVEEGAIGEQYF.

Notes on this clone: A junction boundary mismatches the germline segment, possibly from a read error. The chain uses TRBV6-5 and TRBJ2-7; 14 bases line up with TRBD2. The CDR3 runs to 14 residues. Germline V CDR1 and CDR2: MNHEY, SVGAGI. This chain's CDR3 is CASSREGTSGSHHF. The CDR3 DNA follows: TGTGCCAGCAGTCGCGAGGGGACTAGCGGGAGCCATCACTTC.

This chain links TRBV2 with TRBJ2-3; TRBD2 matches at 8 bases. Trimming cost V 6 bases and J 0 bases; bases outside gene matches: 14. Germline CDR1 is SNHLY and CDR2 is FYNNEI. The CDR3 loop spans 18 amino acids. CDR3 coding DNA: TGTGCCAGCAGAACCGGGGCTAGCGGGTTCACTAGCACAGATACGCAGTATTTT. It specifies CASRTGASGFTSTDTQYF.

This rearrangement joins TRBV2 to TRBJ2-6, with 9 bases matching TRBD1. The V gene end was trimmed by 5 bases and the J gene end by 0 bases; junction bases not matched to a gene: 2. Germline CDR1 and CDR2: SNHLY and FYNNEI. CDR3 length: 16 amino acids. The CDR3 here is CASSRDRVSGANVLTF. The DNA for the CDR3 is TGTGCCAGCAGTCGGGACAGGGTCTCTGGGGCCAACGTCCTGACTTTC.

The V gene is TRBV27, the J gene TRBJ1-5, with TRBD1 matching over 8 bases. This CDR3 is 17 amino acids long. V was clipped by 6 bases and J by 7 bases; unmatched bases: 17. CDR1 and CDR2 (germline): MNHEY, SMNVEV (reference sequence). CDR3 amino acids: CASSPGEIWTGIQPQHF. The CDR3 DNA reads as TGTGCCAGCAGCCCTGGCGAAATTTGGACAGGGATCCAGCCCCAGCATTTT.

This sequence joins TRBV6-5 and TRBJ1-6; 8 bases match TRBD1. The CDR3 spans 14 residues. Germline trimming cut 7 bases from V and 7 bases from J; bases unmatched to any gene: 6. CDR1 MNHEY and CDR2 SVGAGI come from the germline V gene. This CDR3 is CASKNQGANSPLHF. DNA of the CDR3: TGTGCCAGCAAGAACCAGGGGGCGAATTCACCCCTCCACTTT.

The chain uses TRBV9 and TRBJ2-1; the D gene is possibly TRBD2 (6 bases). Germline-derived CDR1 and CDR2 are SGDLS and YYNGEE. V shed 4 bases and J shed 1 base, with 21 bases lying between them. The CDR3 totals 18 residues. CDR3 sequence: CASSSQMGGLGSYNEQFF. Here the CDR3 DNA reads TGTGCCAGCAGCTCCCAGATGGGGGGACTCGGGTCCTACAATGAGCAGTTCTTC.

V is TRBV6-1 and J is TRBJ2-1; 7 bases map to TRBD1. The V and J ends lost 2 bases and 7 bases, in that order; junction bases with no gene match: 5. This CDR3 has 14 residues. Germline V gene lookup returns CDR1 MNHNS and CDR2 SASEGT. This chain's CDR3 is CASSEKVRGNEQFF. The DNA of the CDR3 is TGTGCCAGCAGTGAAAAAGTCAGGGGGAATGAGCAGTTCTTC.

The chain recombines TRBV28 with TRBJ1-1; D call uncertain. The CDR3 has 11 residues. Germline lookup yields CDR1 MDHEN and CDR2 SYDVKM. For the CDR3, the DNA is TGTGCTGCGGTTTTGAACACTGAAGCTTTCTTT. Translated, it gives CAAVLNTEAFF. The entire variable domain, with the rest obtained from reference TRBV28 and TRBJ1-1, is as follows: DVKVTQSSRYLVKRTGEKVFLECVQDMDHENMFWYRQDPGLGLRLIYFSYDVKMKEKGDIPEGYSVSREKKERFSLILESASTNQTSMYLCAAVLNTEAFFGQGTRLTVV.

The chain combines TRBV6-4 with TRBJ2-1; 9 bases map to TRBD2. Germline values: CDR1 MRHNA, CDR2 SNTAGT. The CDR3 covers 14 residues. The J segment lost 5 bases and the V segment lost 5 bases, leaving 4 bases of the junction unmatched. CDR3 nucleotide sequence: TGTGCCAGCAGTCAGAGCGGGGGGAACAATGAGCAGTTCTTC. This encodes CASSQSGGNNEQFF.

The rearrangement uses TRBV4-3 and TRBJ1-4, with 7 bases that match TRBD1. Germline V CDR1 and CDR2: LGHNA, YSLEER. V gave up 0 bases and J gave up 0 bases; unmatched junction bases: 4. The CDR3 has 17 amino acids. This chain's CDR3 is CASSQDLDRATNEKLFF. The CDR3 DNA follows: TGCGCCAGCAGCCAAGATCTCGACAGGGCAACTAATGAAAAACTGTTTTTT.

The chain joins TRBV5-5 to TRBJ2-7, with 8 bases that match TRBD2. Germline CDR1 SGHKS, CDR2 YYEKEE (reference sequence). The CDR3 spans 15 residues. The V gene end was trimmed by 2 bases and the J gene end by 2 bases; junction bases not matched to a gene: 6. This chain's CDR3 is CASSFSPAGAYEQYF. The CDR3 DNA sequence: TGTGCCAGCAGCTTTTCCCCAGCGGGGGCCTACGAGCAGTACTTC.

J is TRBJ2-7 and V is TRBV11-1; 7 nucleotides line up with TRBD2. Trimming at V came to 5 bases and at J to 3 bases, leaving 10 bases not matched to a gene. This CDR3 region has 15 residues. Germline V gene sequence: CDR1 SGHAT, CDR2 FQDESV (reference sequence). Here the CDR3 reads CASSPEVGGSYEQYF. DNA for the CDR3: TGTGCCAGCAGCCCAGAGGTAGGCGGGAGCTACGAGCAGTACTTC.

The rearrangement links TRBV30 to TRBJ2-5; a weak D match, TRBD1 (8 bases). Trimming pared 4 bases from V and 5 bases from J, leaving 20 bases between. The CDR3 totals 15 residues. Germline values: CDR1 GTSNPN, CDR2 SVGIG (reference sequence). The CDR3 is CAWILTGARGETQYF. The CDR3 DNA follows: TGTGCCTGGATCCTGACAGGGGCGCGGGGGGAGACCCAGTACTTC.

This CDR3 is CASSFGTVRSGANVLTF. DNA of the CDR3: TGTGCCAGTAGTTTCGGGACAGTCCGCTCTGGGGCCAACGTCCTGACTTTC. The V call is TRBV19, the J call TRBJ2-6; TRBD1 agrees at 7 bases. The CDR3 has 17 residues. V gave up 5 bases and J gave up 0 bases; unmatched junction bases: 7. CDR1 is LNHDA and CDR2 is SQIVND in the germline V gene (reference sequence).

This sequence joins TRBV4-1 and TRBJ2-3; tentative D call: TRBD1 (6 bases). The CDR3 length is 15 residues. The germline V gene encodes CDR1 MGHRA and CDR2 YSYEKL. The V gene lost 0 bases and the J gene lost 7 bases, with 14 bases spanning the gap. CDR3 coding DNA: TGCGCCAGCAGCCAAGATCAGCAGGGGACGAATACGCAGTATTTT. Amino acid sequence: CASSQDQQGTNTQYF.

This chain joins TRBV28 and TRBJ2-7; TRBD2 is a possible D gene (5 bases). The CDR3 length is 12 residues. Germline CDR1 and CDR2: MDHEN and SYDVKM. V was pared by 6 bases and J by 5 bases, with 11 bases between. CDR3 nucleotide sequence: TGTGCCAGCAGCCGGTGGCGGGACGAGCAGTACTTC. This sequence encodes CASSRWRDEQYF.

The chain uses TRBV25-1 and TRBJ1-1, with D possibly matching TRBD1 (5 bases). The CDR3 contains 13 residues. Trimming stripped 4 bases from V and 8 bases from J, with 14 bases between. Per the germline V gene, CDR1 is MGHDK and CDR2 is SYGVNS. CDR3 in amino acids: CASSVGTPLEAFF. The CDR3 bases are TGTGCCAGCAGTGTGGGGACTCCTCTAGAAGCTTTCTTT.

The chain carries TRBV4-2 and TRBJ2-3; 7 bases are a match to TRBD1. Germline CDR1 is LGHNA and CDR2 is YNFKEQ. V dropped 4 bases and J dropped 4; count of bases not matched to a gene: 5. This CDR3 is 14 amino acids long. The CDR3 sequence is CASSRTGVADTQYF. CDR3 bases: TGTGCCAGCAGCCGTACAGGGGTGGCAGATACGCAGTATTTT.

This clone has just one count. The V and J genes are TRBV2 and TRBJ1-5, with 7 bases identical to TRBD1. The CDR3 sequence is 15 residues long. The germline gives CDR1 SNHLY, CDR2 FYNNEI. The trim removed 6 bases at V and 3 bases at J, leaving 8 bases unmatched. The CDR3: CASRITQGPNQPQHF. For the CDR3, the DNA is TGTGCCAGCAGAATCACACAGGGGCCCAATCAGCCCCAGCATTTT.